This T cell receptor beta chain stems from a study of shared clonotypes between healthy human individuals. Notes on the study in general: Of the naive CD4 clonotypes, roughly 5.2% were shared across a few donors.

This CDR3 has 18 amino acids. V shed 2 bases and J 6 bases; nucleotides not matched to a gene: 16. Germline CDR1 reads SGHRS; CDR2 reads YFSETQ. Generated by immunoSEQ multiplex PCR, the TCRdb table keeps only in-frame clones and is missing some. The sample contains a few million clones, over 90% of which appear only once. Donors were Caucasian adults residing in Nashville, Tennessee, USA. Comment on this clone: Its antigen remains unidentified.

The sequence came from a man in his late teens or twenties in good health. Some clones in this sample may be carry-over from other donors' samples. Sample: naive CD4+ T cells from PBMCs. Subset indicated: CD45RA+ positively selected. This chain connects TRBV5-1 to TRBJ2-7; 11 bases are a match to TRBD1. CDR3 coding DNA: TGCGCCAGCAGCTTCATGGATCCCCACGGGACAGGGGGGTTCGAGCAGTACTTC. It specifies CASSFMDPHGTGGFEQYF. The complete variable domain, with remaining parts taken from reference TRBV5-1 and TRBJ2-7, reads KAGVTQTPRYLIKTRGQQVTLSCSPISGHRSVSWYQQTPGQGLQFLFEYFSETQRNKGNFPGRFSGRQFSNSRSEMNVSTLELGDSALYLCASSFMDPHGTGGFEQYFGPGTRLTVT.